This T cell receptor (beta chain) was captured by sequencing in a study of shared clonotypes between healthy human individuals. Across the study: Each donor had three CD4 naive, three CD4 memory, two CD8 naive and one CD8 memory plate.

Method: immunoSEQ multiplex PCR; TCRdb's copy keeps in-frame clones and lacks some. The sample consists of around 1.5 million clones, under 99% of them appearing once. CDR3 size: 14 residues. From germline, CDR1 is LNHDA and CDR2 SQIVND (reference sequence). V lost 3 bases, J lost 5 bases, and 3 bases stayed unmatched. This clonotype was sampled from a man aged 30-40 years in good health. The genes are TRBV19 and TRBJ1-5, with 8 bases identical to TRBD1. Source material: naive CD4+ T cells sorted from blood. This sample's subset: CD45RA+ positively selected. This CDR3 is CASSISGGDQPQHF. CDR3 nucleotide sequence: TGTGCCAGTAGTATCTCAGGGGGCGATCAGCCCCAGCATTTT.